This is a list of T cell receptor beta chains from one sample in a study of blood T cell repertoires in COVID-19. TCRdb keeps only in-frame clones here, not all; method: immunoSEQ multiplex PCR. The table lists hundreds of thousands of clones, more than 70% of them singletons. Sequenced sample: peripheral blood. The receptors stem from a woman aged 45-65 years with acute or convalescent COVID-19. The CDR3 runs from the conserved cysteine through the conserved F or W. A D gene is named only where the DNA matches it firmly. The size entry is marked missing in some rows and otherwise reads once, few, many or a size class.

d_call: NA; clone_size: NA; v_call: TRBV25-1; j_call: TRBJ2-1; cdr3_aa: CASSATYNEQFF; cdr3_nt: TGTGCCAGCAGTGCCACCTACAATGAGCAGTTCTTC
d_call: TRBD1; clone_size: NA; v_call: TRBV6-5; j_call: TRBJ1-2; cdr3_aa: CASSFSGQSSGYTF; cdr3_nt: TGTGCCAGCAGTTTTTCGGGACAGAGCTCTGGCTACACCTTC
d_call: TRBD2; clone_size: once; v_call: TRBV9; j_call: TRBJ2-5; cdr3_aa: CASSSRLADRGGQYF; cdr3_nt: TGTGCCAGCAGCTCCCGACTAGCGGATCGCGGGGGCCAGTACTTC
d_call: NA; clone_size: NA; v_call: TRBV5-1; j_call: TRBJ2-5; cdr3_aa: CASSLGAGAFQETQYF; cdr3_nt: TGCGCCAGCAGCTTGGGAGCTGGGGCCTTCCAAGAGACCCAGTACTTC
d_call: TRBD2; clone_size: NA; v_call: TRBV4-2; j_call: TRBJ2-2; cdr3_aa: CASSQGSGRANTGELFF; cdr3_nt: TGTGCCAGCAGCCAAGGTAGCGGGAGGGCCAACACCGGGGAGCTGTTTTTT
d_call: TRBD2; clone_size: once; v_call: TRBV7-2; j_call: TRBJ2-5; cdr3_aa: CASSSFGREETQYF; cdr3_nt: TGTGCCAGCAGCTCTTTCGGGAGGGAAGAGACCCAGTACTTC
d_call: NA; clone_size: once; v_call: TRBV5-6; j_call: TRBJ1-6; cdr3_aa: CASSLDGGYNSPLHF; cdr3_nt: TGTGCCAGCAGCTTGGACGGCGGATATAATTCACCCCTCCACTTT
d_call: NA; clone_size: NA; v_call: TRBV19; j_call: TRBJ1-5; cdr3_aa: CASIPPGRGMNQPQHF; cdr3_nt: TGTGCCAGTATACCCCCTGGGCGGGGAATGAATCAGCCCCAGCATTTT
d_call: TRBD1; clone_size: NA; v_call: TRBV5-4; j_call: TRBJ1-2; cdr3_aa: CASSPEGAIKKGYTF; cdr3_nt: TGTGCCAGCAGCCCGGAGGGGGCGATAAAGAAAGGCTACACCTTC
d_call: NA; clone_size: NA; v_call: TRBV4-2; j_call: TRBJ2-7; cdr3_aa: CASSQDRSVNEQYF; cdr3_nt: TGTGCCAGCAGCCAAGATCGGTCCGTCAACGAGCAGTACTTC
d_call: NA; clone_size: once; v_call: TRBV6-5; j_call: TRBJ2-1; cdr3_aa: CASSYSTGANNEQFF; cdr3_nt: TGTGCCAGCAGTTACTCGACGGGAGCAAACAATGAGCAGTTCTTC
d_call: TRBD1; clone_size: NA; v_call: TRBV19; j_call: TRBJ2-3; cdr3_aa: CASSRKGDSTTDTQYF; cdr3_nt: TGTGCCAGTAGTAGAAAGGGGGACAGTACGACAGATACGCAGTATTTT
d_call: NA; clone_size: few; v_call: TRBV3-1/TRBV3-2; j_call: TRBJ1-2; cdr3_aa: CASSQEGTLVGYTF; cdr3_nt: TGTGCCAGCAGCCAAGAAGGGACTTTGGTTGGCTACACCTTC
d_call: TRBD1; clone_size: NA; v_call: TRBV15; j_call: TRBJ2-7; cdr3_aa: CATSRDGTGTGREQYF; cdr3_nt: TGTGCCACCAGCAGAGATGGCACCGGGACAGGACGCGAGCAGTACTTC
d_call: NA; clone_size: NA; v_call: TRBV6-5; j_call: TRBJ2-7; cdr3_aa: CASSYQGSYEQYF; cdr3_nt: TGTGCCAGCAGCTATCAGGGTTCCTACGAGCAGTACTTC
d_call: TRBD2; clone_size: NA; v_call: TRBV4-2; j_call: TRBJ2-7; cdr3_aa: CASSPGLAGVEQYF; cdr3_nt: TGTGCCAGCAGCCCGGGACTAGCGGGAGTCGAGCAGTACTTC
d_call: NA; clone_size: NA; v_call: TRBV15; j_call: TRBJ1-3; cdr3_aa: CATSGFFEGAGNTIYF; cdr3_nt: TGTGCCACCAGCGGATTTTTTGAGGGGGCTGGAAACACCATATATTTT
d_call: NA; clone_size: NA; v_call: TRBV20-1; j_call: TRBJ1-2; cdr3_aa: CSAWGVNGYTF; cdr3_nt: TGCAGTGCCTGGGGGGTTAATGGCTACACCTTC
d_call: TRBD1; clone_size: NA; v_call: TRBV28; j_call: TRBJ2-4; cdr3_aa: CASSSDRGLGIQYF; cdr3_nt: TGTGCCAGCAGTAGCGACAGGGGGCTCGGCATTCAGTACTTC
d_call: NA; clone_size: NA; v_call: TRBV2; j_call: TRBJ2-1; cdr3_aa: CASSVGSSYNEQFF; cdr3_nt: TGTGCCAGCAGTGTAGGGAGTTCCTACAATGAGCAGTTCTTC
d_call: TRBD1; clone_size: NA; v_call: TRBV25-1; j_call: TRBJ2-7; cdr3_aa: CASSSYLDRAYEQYF; cdr3_nt: TGTGCCAGCAGTTCCTACCTCGACAGGGCCTACGAGCAGTACTTC
d_call: NA; clone_size: few; v_call: TRBV29-1; j_call: TRBJ1-1; cdr3_aa: CSVQTEAAFF; cdr3_nt: TGCAGCGTTCAGACAGAGGCTGCTTTCTTT
d_call: NA; clone_size: NA; v_call: TRBV28; j_call: TRBJ2-5; cdr3_aa: CASGFLETQYF; cdr3_nt: TGTGCCAGCGGCTTCCTAGAGACCCAGTACTTC
d_call: NA; clone_size: few; v_call: TRBV30; j_call: TRBJ2-2; cdr3_aa: CAWMKGVSTGELFF; cdr3_nt: TGTGCCTGGATGAAAGGGGTCTCCACCGGGGAGCTGTTTTTT
d_call: NA; clone_size: NA; v_call: TRBV29-1; j_call: TRBJ2-7; cdr3_aa: CSVTVQSYEQYF; cdr3_nt: TGCAGCGTGACGGTACAGAGCTACGAGCAGTACTTC
d_call: NA; clone_size: NA; v_call: TRBV10-2; j_call: TRBJ1-1; cdr3_aa: CASSESVWGGRTENTEAFF; cdr3_nt: TGCGCCAGCAGTGAATCCGTATGGGGGGGCCGGACCGAAAACACTGAAGCTTTCTTT
d_call: NA; clone_size: NA; v_call: TRBV11-1; j_call: TRBJ2-7; cdr3_aa: CASSLGQVSYEQYF; cdr3_nt: TGTGCCAGCAGCTTAGGGCAGGTCTCCTACGAGCAGTACTTC
d_call: TRBD1; clone_size: once; v_call: TRBV2; j_call: TRBJ2-2; cdr3_aa: CASSEWTGDTGELFF; cdr3_nt: TGTGCCAGCAGTGAATGGACAGGGGACACCGGGGAGCTGTTTTTT
d_call: NA; clone_size: NA; v_call: TRBV5-1; j_call: TRBJ2-7; cdr3_aa: CASSLVPAYEQYF; cdr3_nt: TGCGCCAGCAGCTTGGTCCCAGCCTACGAGCAGTACTTC
d_call: NA; clone_size: NA; v_call: TRBV7-9; j_call: TRBJ2-5; cdr3_aa: CASSRGQREETQYF; cdr3_nt: TGTGCCAGCAGCCGCGGACAGCGTGAAGAGACCCAGTACTTC
d_call: TRBD2; clone_size: NA; v_call: TRBV19; j_call: TRBJ2-3; cdr3_aa: CASSGIYPMVGASGRVRQDTQYF; cdr3_nt: TGTGCCAGTAGTGGGATATACCCGATGGTGGGGGCTAGCGGGAGGGTCCGCCAGGATACGCAGTATTTT
d_call: NA; clone_size: NA; v_call: TRBV7-8; j_call: TRBJ2-7; cdr3_aa: CASSFSRGPYEQYF; cdr3_nt: TGTGCCAGCAGCTTTAGTCGGGGTCCCTACGAGCAGTACTTC
d_call: TRBD2; clone_size: NA; v_call: TRBV28; j_call: TRBJ2-1; cdr3_aa: CASSLAGGSNEQFF; cdr3_nt: TGTGCCAGCAGTTTAGCGGGAGGAAGCAATGAGCAGTTCTTC
d_call: NA; clone_size: NA; v_call: TRBV18; j_call: TRBJ2-7; cdr3_aa: CASSLGAASSYEQYF; cdr3_nt: TGTGCCAGCTCACTGGGGGCGGCCAGCTCCTACGAGCAGTACTTC
d_call: NA; clone_size: NA; v_call: TRBV18; j_call: TRBJ2-7; cdr3_aa: CASSPKERAPYEQYF; cdr3_nt: TGTGCCAGCTCACCTAAGGAGCGGGCTCCCTACGAGCAGTACTTC
d_call: TRBD1; clone_size: NA; v_call: TRBV18; j_call: TRBJ2-2; cdr3_aa: CASSYGQGSTGELFF; cdr3_nt: TGTGCCAGCTCCTATGGACAGGGGAGCACCGGGGAGCTGTTTTTT
d_call: TRBD2; clone_size: NA; v_call: TRBV15; j_call: TRBJ2-5; cdr3_aa: CATSRPPGGFQETQYF; cdr3_nt: TGTGCCACCAGCAGACCCCCGGGGGGGTTCCAAGAGACCCAGTACTTC
d_call: TRBD1; clone_size: few; v_call: TRBV11-2; j_call: TRBJ2-7; cdr3_aa: CASSSDRGGYEQYF; cdr3_nt: TGTGCCAGCAGCTCGGACAGGGGGGGCTACGAGCAGTACTTC
d_call: NA; clone_size: few; v_call: TRBV25-1; j_call: TRBJ2-7; cdr3_aa: CASSAADFASYEQYF; cdr3_nt: TGTGCCAGCAGCGCCGCGGACTTTGCCTCCTACGAGCAGTACTTC
d_call: TRBD1; clone_size: once; v_call: TRBV10-3; j_call: TRBJ1-2; cdr3_aa: CAISSPTGVGYGYTF; cdr3_nt: TGTGCCATCAGTTCACCGACAGGGGTTGGCTATGGCTACACCTTC
d_call: NA; clone_size: NA; v_call: TRBV13; j_call: TRBJ2-1; cdr3_aa: CASSLDGVAGGSMFF; cdr3_nt: NA